This T cell receptor beta chain came from a study of blood T cell repertoires in COVID-19. The repertoire was sequenced with immunoSEQ multiplex PCR; TCRdb's copy has only in-frame clones and lacks some. This sample has around 130,000 clones; just under 85% occur once, and the top ten carry about 15%. V lost 8 bases to trimming and J lost 5 bases, with 15 bases between them. CDR3 length: 13 residues. The rearrangement links TRBV12-3 or TRBV12-4 to TRBJ1-1, with a tentative D call TRBD1 (5 bases). Sequenced material: peripheral blood. The TCR comes from a woman aged 45-60 years with acute or convalescent COVID-19. CDR3 region: CASSLRGGTEAFF. CDR3 nucleotide sequence: TGTGCCAGCTCCCTTAGGGGAGGGACTGAAGCTTTCTTT.